The 15 T cell receptor beta chains given below trace back to one sample, sequenced in a study of early T cells in non-severe SARS-CoV-2 infection. MiXCR, applied by TCRdb to the 5' RACE reads, yields one record per CDR3 protein. The sample shows tens of thousands of distinct CDR3 sequences, approximately 6.1% of them seen only once. Sample: whole blood, taken at baseline. Every receptor here comes from an adult who was a healthcare worker with PCR-confirmed SARS-CoV-2 infection or an uninfected control (not recorded which).

The genes are TRBV13 and TRBJ1-1; D is undetermined. Germline CDR1 is PRHDT and CDR2 is FYEKMQ (reference sequence). With 4 bases removed from V and 0 bases from J, the gap between germline ends came to 15 bases. CDR3 length: 16 amino acids. CDR3 sequence: CASSSTWGNMNTEAFF. The CDR3 DNA sequence: TGTGCCAGCAGCTCTACCTGGGGTAATATGAACACTGAAGCTTTCTTT.

This clonotype was counted between two and nine times. J is TRBJ1-3 and V is TRBV7-2, with TRBD1 as a possible D gene (5 bases). Trimming pared 3 bases from V and 12 bases from J, leaving 15 bases between. The CDR3 is made up of 13 amino acids. Germline CDR1 reads SGHTA; CDR2 reads FQGNSA. The DNA for the CDR3 is TGTGCCAGCAGCTTCCCCGGCAGGGAGAGCATATATTTT. This codes for CASSFPGRESIYF.

Ten or more counts support this clonotype. J is TRBJ1-1 and V is TRBV6-2 or TRBV6-3, with D unclear. V shed 6 bases and J shed 6 bases, with 26 bases lying between them. The germline V gene encodes CDR1 MNHEY and CDR2 SVGEGT. The CDR3 contains 17 residues. CDR3 in DNA: TGTGCCAGCAGCCACTTCGGTTTCGGCGCTGAGGGTCCTGAAGCTTTCTTT. This gives the protein CASSHFGFGAEGPEAFF.

Many counts were recorded for this clonotype. The chain couples TRBV24-1 to TRBJ2-1; 7 nucleotides match TRBD2. The J segment lost 8 bases and the V segment lost 9 bases, leaving 12 bases of the junction unmatched. This CDR3 comprises 14 residues. CDR1 KGHDR and CDR2 SFDVKD come from the germline V gene. CDR3 residues: CATGEGPLDHEQFF. CDR3 nucleotides: TGTGCCACCGGGGAGGGACCCCTGGATCATGAGCAGTTCTTC.

This clonotype was counted a few times. The rearrangement links TRBV3-1 to TRBJ2-1; D ambiguous. The CDR3 has 12 amino acids. Germline V gene lookup returns CDR1 LGHDT and CDR2 YNNKEL (reference sequence). The ends were cut back, 5 bases at V and 7 bases at J, with 9 bases in the middle. The CDR3 sequence is CASSSKTNEQFF. The CDR3 bases are TGTGCCAGCAGCTCGAAGACGAATGAGCAGTTCTTC.

This clonotype showed up many times. This chain connects TRBV7-2 to TRBJ2-1; 9 bases agree with TRBD2. Trimming at V came to 3 bases and at J to 4 bases, leaving 4 bases not matched to a gene. CDR3 length: 15 residues. Germline CDR1 and CDR2: SGHTA and FQGNSA. The CDR3: CASSFSLAGYNEQFF. The CDR3 nucleotides read TGTGCCAGCAGCTTTTCCCTAGCGGGATACAATGAGCAGTTCTTC.

This clonotype came up many times. V and J are TRBV9 and TRBJ2-7, with D perhaps matching TRBD2 (6 bases). Trimming cost V 0 bases and J 2 bases, with 12 bases left between them. Germline CDR1 is SGDLS and CDR2 is YYNGEE. The CDR3 extends over 15 amino acids. DNA for the CDR3: TGTGCCAGCAGCGTAGGGCAGCTAGCGACCTACGAGCAGTACTTC. The encoded protein is CASSVGQLATYEQYF.

The chain joins TRBV28 to TRBJ1-5; D not certain. This CDR3 comprises 14 residues. V gave up 1 base and J gave up 4 bases, with 8 bases separating them. The germline gives CDR1 MDHEN, CDR2 SYDVKM. The CDR3 DNA reads TGTGCCAGCAGTTTATTTGCCAGAAATCAGCCCCAGCATTTT. Encoded protein: CASSLFARNQPQHF.

This clonotype has a count of ten or more. The chain has TRBV4-3 and TRBJ2-3, with 9 bases matching TRBD1. Germline CDR1 reads LGHNA; CDR2 reads YSLEER. J lost 8 bases, V lost 2 bases, and 8 bases had no gene match. The CDR3 totals 15 residues. CDR3 DNA sequence: TGCGCCAGCAGCCAATTCGGGACAGGGAGTCCTACGCAGTATTTT. Amino acid sequence: CASSQFGTGSPTQYF.

This clonotype was detected many times. This chain uses TRBV24-1 with TRBJ1-2, with D possibly matching TRBD1 (5 bases). Germline CDR1 reads KGHDR; CDR2 reads SFDVKD. V was cut by 4 bases and J by 3 bases, with 11 bases left in between. The CDR3 consists of 14 residues. The CDR3 DNA follows: TGTGCCACCAGTGAATCTGACAGATACTATGGCTACACCTTC. Amino acids: CATSESDRYYGYTF.

The chain uses TRBV5-4 and TRBJ1-3, with 9 bases that match TRBD1. This CDR3 has 15 residues. V was clipped by 4 bases and J by 4 bases; unmatched bases: 6. CDR1 is SGHNT and CDR2 is YYREEE in the germline V gene (reference sequence). CDR3 coding DNA: TGTGCCAGCAGCATCGGGACAGGGTTCGGAAACACCATATATTTT. Translation gives CASSIGTGFGNTIYF.

This clonotype was detected many times. The chain links TRBV2 to TRBJ2-7; maybe TRBD2 (7 bases). V was cut by 8 bases and J by 2 bases, with 16 bases left in between. The CDR3 runs to 14 residues. Germline CDR1 is SNHLY and CDR2 is FYNNEI. Here the CDR3 DNA reads TGTGCCAGCCTGAGGGGGGGGCCTACCTACGAGCAGTACTTC. Translation gives CASLRGGPTYEQYF.

This clonotype was detected only a few times. The chain combines TRBV20-1 with TRBJ2-1, with 10 bases identical to TRBD2. The CDR3 length is 15 residues. Looked up from germline, CDR1 is DFQATT and CDR2 is SNEGSKA (reference sequence). The CDR3 nucleotides read TGCGGGAGCTCAAGCGGGAGGGAGGTTTACAATGAGCAGTTCTTC. It encodes CGSSSGREVYNEQFF.

In this sample, this clonotype turned up many times. The V gene is TRBV20-1, the J gene TRBJ2-2; no reliable D call. Germline CDR1 DFQATT, CDR2 SNEGSKA (reference sequence). V lost 0 bases and J 3 bases, leaving 11 bases between the germline ends. The CDR3 is made up of 15 amino acids. Written as DNA, the CDR3 is TGCAGTGCTAGAGATTTTTCCGGAGACACCGGGGAGCTGTTTTTT. The encoded protein is CSARDFSGDTGELFF.

This clonotype has only a few counts. The chain couples TRBV5-1 to TRBJ2-3; tentatively, D is TRBD2 (5 bases). Germline V lookup: CDR1 SGHRS, CDR2 YFSETQ. Between the trimmed V and J ends, which lost 5 bases and 5 bases, there was a span of 6 bases. This CDR3 region has 11 residues. The CDR3 DNA sequence: TGCGCCAGCAGGGGAGTAGATACGCAGTATTTT. This sequence encodes CASRGVDTQYF.